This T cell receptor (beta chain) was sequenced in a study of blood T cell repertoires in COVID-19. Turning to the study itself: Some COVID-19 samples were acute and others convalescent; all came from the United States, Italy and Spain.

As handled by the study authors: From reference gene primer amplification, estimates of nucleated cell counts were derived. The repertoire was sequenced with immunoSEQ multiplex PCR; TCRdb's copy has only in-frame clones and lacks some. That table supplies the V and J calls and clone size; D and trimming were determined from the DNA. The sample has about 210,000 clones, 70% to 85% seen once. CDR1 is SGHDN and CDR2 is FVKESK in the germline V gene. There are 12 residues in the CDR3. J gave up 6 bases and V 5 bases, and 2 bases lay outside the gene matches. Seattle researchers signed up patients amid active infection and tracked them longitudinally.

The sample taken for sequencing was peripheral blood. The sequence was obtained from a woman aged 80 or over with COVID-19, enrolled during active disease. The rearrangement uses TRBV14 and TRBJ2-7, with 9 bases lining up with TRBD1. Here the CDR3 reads CASSWDRAEQYF. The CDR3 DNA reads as TGTGCCAGCAGCTGGGACAGGGCCGAGCAGTACTTC.